This T cell receptor beta chain was recovered during a study of cytomegalovirus exposure and HLA in healthy donors. Study results and limitations: Accurate prediction of HLA-A and HLA-B alleles (for most subjects) was reportedly achieved from TCR beta sequences.

With respect to this clone: The antigen remains undetermined.

V was pared by 3 bases and J by 2 bases, with 10 bases between. This CDR3 comprises 13 residues. Germline V gene data show CDR1 as SQVTM and CDR2 as ANQGSEA. Use of 60 Vbeta and 13 Jbeta primers characterized the PCR. Measured with immunoSEQ multiplex PCR; TCRdb has only the in-frame clones, and not every one. Of about 110,000 clones in the sample, around 86% are singletons; the top ten hold around 1.9%. This sequence originates from a man in his forties or fifties in good health and CMV-seronegative. Sequencing input: PBMCs. V is TRBV29-1 and J is TRBJ1-1; no clear D. This CDR3 reads CSVEEGANTEAFF. The CDR3 coding sequence is TGCAGCGTTGAGGAAGGAGCCAACACTGAAGCTTTCTTT.